This T cell receptor beta chain was sequenced during a study of T cell repertoires in cytomegalovirus infection. Study in general: Indications of both CMV infection and matching HLA type were provided by public TCR beta signatures.

The study, taken as a whole, reports: The ex vivo response was dominated by HLA-C-restricted CMV-specific TCR beta clonotypes. Cumulative public TCR beta family frequency identified carriers of CMV plus the relevant HLA.

TCRdb reprocessed the reads via MiXCR and lists one record per CDR3 protein. The data show approximately 170,000 distinct CDR3 sequences, about 15% seen once. This clonotype was seen a handful of times. The target antigen is unknown. CDR1 and CDR2 (germline): PRHDT, FYEKMQ (reference sequence). Trimming stripped 5 bases from V and 5 bases from J, with 13 bases between. The CDR3 has 13 amino acids. The rearrangement links TRBV13 to TRBJ2-7; D remains unclear. The source is a human donor in good health (CMV status not recorded). Some clones in this sample may be carry-over from other donors' samples. The sequencing sample was made of CD8+ T cells from PBMCs. The CDR3 DNA is TGTGCCAGCAGCCCAACCTCCCGGCACGAGCAGTACTTC. It specifies CASSPTSRHEQYF.